This T cell receptor beta chain was sequenced during a study of blood T cell repertoires in COVID-19. Study-wide background: Italy, Spain and the United States were the sources of the convalescent and acute COVID-19 samples. PBMCs, B-cell-depleted T cells, or T cells were the source of the cDNA or gDNA that made up the material.

Germline V gene sequence: CDR1 SGDLS, CDR2 YYNGEE. The CDR3 covers 15 residues. Trimming removed 0 bases from V and 4 bases from J, with 12 bases in between. Authors' analysis steps: Cell counts per sample came from amplifying reference gene primers. TCRdb's copy holds only in-frame clones and misses some; the assay was immunoSEQ multiplex PCR. The V and J calls and clone size come from that table; D and trimming were worked out from the DNA. This table holds 150,000 to 190,000 clones, around 74% found once. The receptor was derived from a woman aged 80 or over with acute or convalescent COVID-19. Source material: peripheral blood. V usage is TRBV9 and J usage is TRBJ2-3; TRBD1 is a possible D gene (5 bases). CDR3 protein: CASSVVAGKADTQYF. In DNA form, the CDR3 reads TGTGCCAGCAGCGTAGTGGCAGGGAAAGCAGATACGCAGTATTTT.